A selection of T cell receptor beta chains follows, all from one sample in a study of blood T cells in healthy people across ages. In TCRdb, the 5' RACE reads were re-called with MiXCR into one record per CDR3 protein. The sample carries around 990,000 distinct CDR3 sequences, approximately 38% recorded once. What was sequenced was blood. The receptors were sampled from a young man in good health. Each CDR3 is given with its conserved first and last residue. The D gene is left open where the match is weak. Clone size appears in some rows only: once, few, many, or a class for an expanded clone.

>NA|NA|TRBV5-1|TRBJ1-1
CASSLEKGAEAFF
TGCGCCAGCAGCTTGGAGAAAGGTGCTGAAGCTTTCTTT
>NA|NA|TRBV29-1|TRBJ2-2
CSVATGSGELFF
TGCAGCGTGGCTACAGGGTCCGGGGAGCTGTTTTTT
>NA|TRBD2|TRBV5-1|TRBJ2-3
CASATGTSTGDTQYF
TGCGCCAGCGCAACCGGGACTAGTACAGGTGATACGCAGTATTTT
>NA|NA|TRBV6-2/TRBV6-3|TRBJ1-5
CASSYGHYSNQPQHF
TGTGCCAGCAGTTACGGGCACTATAGCAATCAGCCCCAGCATTTT
>NA|TRBD1|TRBV14|TRBJ1-2
CASSRGQGDPLGYTF
TGTGCCAGCAGCCGGGGACAGGGAGACCCTTTGGGCTACACCTTC
>NA|NA|TRBV7-3|TRBJ2-1
CASSYRDHSHNEQFF
TGTGCCAGCAGCTATAGGGACCACTCCCACAATGAGCAGTTCTTC
>few|NA|TRBV3-1|TRBJ1-1
CASSQGGDFGNTEAFF
TGTGCCAGCAGCCAAGGAGGGGACTTTGGGAACACTGAAGCTTTCTTT
>few|NA|TRBV5-5|TRBJ2-3
CASSLEAGTGTQYF
TGTGCCAGCAGCTTGGAGGCTGGCACAGGTACGCAGTATTTT
>NA|NA|TRBV20-1|TRBJ2-7
CSGESSYEQYF
TGCAGTGGCGAGTCATCCTACGAGCAGTACTTC
>NA|NA|TRBV7-2|TRBJ2-5
CASSTTPAVQETQYF
TGTGCCAGCAGCACAACCCCAGCGGTCCAAGAGACCCAGTACTTC
>few|TRBD2|TRBV20-1|TRBJ2-1
CSARYQAGGGNEQFF
TGCAGTGCTAGATATCAAGCGGGGGGCGGAAATGAGCAGTTCTTC
>few|TRBD2|TRBV5-1|TRBJ2-1
CASSREGLAGGYEQFF
TGCGCCAGCAGCAGAGAGGGACTAGCGGGGGGTTATGAGCAGTTCTTC
>few|NA|TRBV7-2|TRBJ2-5
CASSLGLEMYQETQYF
TGTGCCAGCAGCTTAGGGCTAGAGATGTACCAAGAGACCCAGTACTTC
>NA|TRBD1|TRBV29-1|TRBJ2-4
CSVRTLRQGKVTKNIQYF
TGCAGCGTTCGGACCCTCAGACAGGGGAAGGTGACCAAAAACATTCAGTACTTC
>few|TRBD1|TRBV5-8|TRBJ2-3
CASSKIGTGSTDTQYF
TGTGCCAGCAGCAAAATAGGGACAGGGAGCACAGATACGCAGTATTTT
>NA|NA|TRBV19|TRBJ1-4
CASSLQGRDNEKLFF
TGTGCCAGTAGCCTCCAGGGACGGGATAATGAAAAACTGTTTTTT
>NA|NA|TRBV30|TRBJ1-2
CAWSPGPRGYTF
TGTGCCTGGAGTCCGGGCCCCCGAGGCTACACCTTC
>many|NA|TRBV7-9|TRBJ1-2
CASSLGTYGALNYGYTF
TGTGCCAGCAGCTTAGGGACGTATGGGGCCCTTAACTATGGCTACACCTTC
>NA|TRBD1|TRBV7-9|TRBJ1-1
CASSPGQGAYSTEAFF
TGTGCCAGCAGCCCGGGACAGGGGGCATATAGCACTGAAGCTTTCTTT
>NA|NA|TRBV6-2/TRBV6-3|TRBJ2-1
CASTRPQRNEQFF
TGTGCCAGCACTCGCCCTCAGCGTAATGAGCAGTTCTTC
>few|NA|TRBV5-6|TRBJ1-2
CASSLANGNYGYTF
TGTGCCAGCAGCTTGGCCAACGGCAACTATGGCTACACCTTC
>NA|TRBD2|TRBV5-1|TRBJ2-1
CASSKVAGGRTNEQFF
TGCGCCAGCAGCAAGGTCGCGGGGGGACGAACCAATGAGCAGTTCTTC
>once|TRBD2|TRBV20-1|TRBJ2-5
CSARDLLAGGNHRGTQYF
TGCAGTGCTAGAGATCTGCTAGCGGGGGGGAACCATAGGGGGACCCAGTACTTC
>NA|NA|TRBV12-3/TRBV12-4|TRBJ2-5
CASSFGEKETQYF
TGTGCCAGCAGTTTTGGTGAAAAAGAGACCCAGTACTTC
>NA|TRBD2|TRBV7-2|TRBJ2-3
CASSSNLAEHTDTQYF
TGTGCCAGCAGCTCAAATCTAGCGGAACACACAGATACGCAGTATTTT
>few|NA|TRBV27|TRBJ1-5
CASSWAATGNQPQHF
TGTGCCAGCAGTTGGGCGGCTACGGGCAATCAGCCCCAGCATTTT
>few|TRBD1|TRBV10-3|TRBJ1-2
CAISETGQGNGYTF
TGTGCCATCAGTGAGACGGGACAGGGGAATGGCTACACCTTC
>few|NA|TRBV20-1|TRBJ1-5
CSARDSDRYSNQPQHF
TGCAGTGCTAGAGATTCGGACAGATATAGCAATCAGCCCCAGCATTTT
>NA|TRBD2|TRBV7-6|TRBJ2-1
CASSLATSGATYYNEQFF
TGTGCCAGCAGCTTAGCTACTAGCGGGGCGACATACTACAATGAGCAGTTCTTC
>NA|NA|TRBV28|TRBJ2-7
CASSSPGTEQYF
TGTGCCAGCAGTTCCCCGGGGACCGAGCAGTACTTC
>NA|NA|TRBV9|TRBJ2-3
CASSTYSGSSTDTQYF
TGTGCCAGCAGCACCTATTCCGGCTCGAGCACAGATACGCAGTATTTT
>NA|TRBD2|TRBV5-1|TRBJ2-2
CASSGGLAEPSNTGELFF
TGCGCCAGCAGCGGGGGACTAGCGGAACCGTCGAACACCGGGGAGCTGTTTTTT
>NA|TRBD1|TRBV7-9|TRBJ2-2
CASSLRLGQANTGELFF
TGTGCCAGCAGCTTAAGATTGGGACAGGCGAACACCGGGGAGCTGTTTTTT
>NA|NA|TRBV6-2/TRBV6-3|TRBJ1-1
CASRLTPPGRGSVNTEAFF
TGTGCCAGCAGGCTAACCCCCCCGGGCAGGGGCTCAGTGAACACTGAAGCTTTCTTT
>few|TRBD1|TRBV7-2|TRBJ1-1
CASSSFTGENTEAFF
TGTGCCAGCAGCTCCTTCACAGGGGAGAACACTGAAGCTTTCTTT
>NA|TRBD1|TRBV20-1|TRBJ1-1
CNAQGTGWTEAFF
TGCAATGCTCAAGGGACAGGGTGGACTGAAGCTTTCTTT
>few|TRBD2|TRBV10-3|TRBJ2-1
CAINPGTSGGGNEQFF
TGTGCCATCAACCCCGGGACTAGCGGGGGCGGCAATGAGCAGTTCTTC
>few|TRBD1|TRBV9|TRBJ1-6
CASSVRTGDSPLHF
TGTGCCAGCAGCGTACGGACAGGGGATTCACCCCTCCACTTT
>many|NA|TRBV6-6|TRBJ1-2
CASSPTDSYGYTF
TGTGCCAGCAGCCCGACGGATTCCTATGGCTACACCTTC
>few|TRBD1|TRBV5-6|TRBJ1-1
CASSHSGTGNTEAFF
TGTGCCAGCAGCCATTCCGGGACAGGGAACACTGAAGCTTTCTTT
>many|NA|TRBV7-2|TRBJ1-5
CASSLEVNQPQHF
TGTGCCAGCAGCTTAGAGGTCAATCAGCCCCAGCATTTT
>NA|NA|TRBV2|TRBJ2-1
CVSSGVADSYNEQFF
TGTGTCAGCAGTGGGGTAGCCGACTCCTACAATGAGCAGTTCTTC
>NA|TRBD1|TRBV12-3/TRBV12-4|TRBJ2-5
CASSPGTAIQETQYF
TGTGCCAGCAGCCCTGGGACAGCCATACAAGAGACCCAGTACTTC
>NA|NA|TRBV20-1|TRBJ2-1
CSARAGYSYNEQFF
TGCAGTGCTAGAGCCGGGTACTCCTACAATGAGCAGTTCTTC
>many|TRBD1|TRBV5-1|TRBJ1-2
CASSLGTVNYGYTF
TGTGCCAGCAGCTTAGGGACAGTGAACTATGGCTACACCTTC
>NA|TRBD2|TRBV28|TRBJ2-1
CASRTSAGSSYNEQFF
TGTGCCAGCAGGACCTCAGCGGGGAGCTCCTACAATGAGCAGTTCTTC
>NA|TRBD2|TRBV6-1|TRBJ2-7
CASSGILVAGRPYEQYF
TGTGCCAGCAGTGGCATCCTAGTAGCGGGCCGACCCTACGAGCAGTACTTC
>NA|NA|TRBV5-6|TRBJ2-2
CASSLVRYTGELFF
TGTGCCAGCAGCTTGGTACGGTACACCGGGGAGCTGTTTTTT
>NA|TRBD1|TRBV10-3|TRBJ2-1
CAISGTGEETQFF
TGTGCCATCAGTGGGACAGGGGAAGAGACCCAGTTCTTC
>many|NA|TRBV7-2|TRBJ2-1
CASSLSAASSYNEQFF
TGTGCCAGCAGCTTATCGGCAGCCAGCTCCTACAATGAGCAGTTCTTC
>NA|NA|TRBV29-1|TRBJ2-3
CSVEDRQRGHTDTQYF
TGCAGCGTTGAAGATCGGCAGCGGGGACACACAGATACGCAGTATTTT
>NA|NA|TRBV5-4|TRBJ1-2
CATYERAATRGYTF
TGTGCCACCTACGAACGGGCAGCTACCCGAGGCTACACCTTC
>many|NA|TRBV5-1|TRBJ1-6
CASSLEGSSYNSPLHF
TGCGCCAGCAGCTTGGAAGGGAGCTCCTATAATTCACCCCTCCACTTT
>NA|NA|TRBV5-1|TRBJ2-7
CASSGDGRNNEQYF
TGCGCCAGCAGCGGGGACGGGAGAAACAACGAGCAGTACTTC
>few|TRBD1|TRBV20-1|TRBJ2-5
CSARKQGAHRETQYF
TGCAGTGCTAGAAAACAGGGGGCGCATAGAGAGACCCAGTACTTC